These T cell receptor beta chains were read from a single sample in a study of response to subunit inactivated influenza vaccine. MiXCR, applied by TCRdb to the RT-PCR reads, yields one record per CDR3 protein. The table includes hundreds of thousands of distinct CDR3 sequences, about 14% detected once. This sample comprised PBMCs from blood, obtained 14 to 15 days before vaccination. The receptors come from a man between 45 and 60 years old who received an inactivated influenza vaccine. Each CDR3 is given with its conserved first and last residue. The D gene is left open where the match is weak. Expanded clones get a size class; other rows say once, few or many, or leave the size out.

TRBD2 | TRBJ2-3 | . | TRBV19 | CASSIIAGGLTDTQYF | TGTGCCAGTAGTATAATAGCGGGGGGACTCACAGATACGCAGTATTTT
. | TRBJ2-1 | few | TRBV7-2 | CASSLVPWEQFF | TGTGCCAGCAGCTTAGTACCATGGGAGCAGTTCTTC
TRBD1 | TRBJ2-1 | many | TRBV25-1 | CASSELGQSYNEQFF | TGTGCCAGCAGTGAGCTGGGACAGTCCTACAATGAGCAGTTCTTC
. | TRBJ2-7 | . | TRBV14 | CASSYGWEQYF | TGTGCCAGCAGCTATGGGTGGGAGCAGTACTTC
. | TRBJ2-5 | . | TRBV5-1 | CASSLTGPNRYF | TGCGCCAGCAGCTTGACAGGGCCGAATAGATACTTC
. | TRBJ1-2 | many | TRBV28 | CASSSLTGNYGYTF | TGTGCCAGCAGTTCCCTCACAGGGAACTATGGCTACACCTTC
TRBD1 | TRBJ1-5 | . | TRBV24-1 | CATGTENSNQPQHF | TGTGCCACCGGGACAGAGAATAGCAATCAGCCCCAGCATTTT
TRBD2 | TRBJ2-1 | few | TRBV20-1 | CSASSGTYNEQFF | TGCAGTGCTTCTAGCGGTACCTACAATGAGCAGTTCTTC
. | TRBJ1-1 | few | TRBV4-1 | CASSQGGGARTEAFF | TGCGCCAGCAGCCAAGGCGGGGGGGCGCGAACTGAAGCTTTCTTT
. | TRBJ1-3 | few | TRBV28 | CASGQILTGNTIYF | TGTGCCAGTGGGCAAATCCTCACTGGAAACACCATATATTTT
. | TRBJ1-1 | few | TRBV5-1 | CASSLGGGGSTEAFF | TGCGCCAGCAGCTTGGGGGGAGGGGGTAGTACTGAAGCTTTCTTT
. | TRBJ1-2 | few | TRBV12-3/TRBV12-4 | CASTPPGGGGVYGYTF | TGTGCCAGCACCCCCCCAGGCGGCGGGGGCGTCTATGGCTACACCTTC
. | TRBJ2-7 | few | TRBV25-1 | CASSEYRVGTGEQYF | TGTGCCAGCAGTGAATACCGGGTCGGCACGGGCGAGCAGTACTTC
TRBD2 | TRBJ2-7 | . | TRBV20-1 | CSVPGLAGVGGSYEQYF | TGCAGTGTTCCGGGACTAGCGGGAGTCGGGGGCTCCTACGAGCAGTACTTC
. | TRBJ2-1 | few | TRBV12-3/TRBV12-4 | CASSSATGYNEQFF | TGTGCCAGCAGTTCGGCTACAGGTTACAATGAGCAGTTCTTC
. | TRBJ2-1 | . | TRBV29-1 | CSVEKGSPNEQFF | TGCAGCGTTGAGAAAGGATCCCCCAATGAGCAGTTCTTC
. | TRBJ2-7 | . | TRBV20-1 | CSARHSDEQYF | TGCAGTGCTAGACACTCGGACGAGCAGTACTTC
. | TRBJ1-6 | . | TRBV12-3/TRBV12-4 | CASTNVRSPLHF | TGTGCCAGCACGAACGTGAGGTCACCCCTCCACTTT
TRBD2 | TRBJ2-5 | . | TRBV2 | CASSRGTSGGSQETQYF | TGTGCCAGCAGTCGGGGGACTAGCGGGGGGTCACAAGAGACCCAGTACTTC
. | TRBJ2-7 | many | TRBV7-8 | CASSFRAGPSYEQYF | TGTGCCAGCAGCTTTAGAGCAGGGCCCTCCTACGAGCAGTACTTC
. | TRBJ1-3 | . | TRBV7-8 | CASTGPVNTIYF | TGTGCCAGCACGGGGCCAGTAAACACCATATATTTT
. | TRBJ1-1 | few | TRBV6-1 | CASSVRSDTEAFF | TGTGCCAGCAGTGTCCGTAGCGACACTGAAGCTTTCTTT
. | TRBJ1-5 | few | TRBV7-9 | CASSSSRVGQPQHF | TGTGCCAGCAGCTCATCCCGAGTTGGTCAGCCCCAGCATTTT
. | TRBJ2-7 | few | TRBV6-2/TRBV6-3 | CASTHNSYEQYF | TGTGCCAGCACCCACAACAGCTACGAGCAGTACTTC
. | TRBJ2-1 | . | TRBV29-1 | CSVEGGDSGIYNEQFF | TGCAGCGTTGAAGGGGGGGACAGCGGTATCTACAATGAGCAGTTCTTC
TRBD1 | TRBJ2-5 | . | TRBV6-2/TRBV6-3 | CASSAPGTVQETQYF | TGTGCCAGCAGTGCACCCGGGACAGTCCAAGAGACCCAGTACTTC
. | TRBJ2-1 | . | TRBV30 | CAWSRTSPHNEQFF | TGTGCCTGGAGTCGGACAAGTCCGCACAATGAGCAGTTCTTC
. | TRBJ2-4 | . | TRBV20-1 | CSARPRHGTAENIQYF | TGCAGTGCTAGGCCCCGACACGGGACGGCCGAAAACATTCAGTACTTC
. | TRBJ1-2 | . | TRBV20-1 | CSAPEIGGATRYGYTF | TGCAGTGCTCCGGAGATAGGAGGGGCGACCCGCTATGGCTACACCTTC
. | TRBJ2-3 | . | TRBV18 | CASSFLVGAADTQYF | TGTGCCAGCTCATTTCTAGTAGGGGCGGCAGATACGCAGTATTTT
. | TRBJ2-3 | . | TRBV29-1 | CSVIKGSTDTQYF | TGCAGCGTTATAAAGGGCTCTACAGATACGCAGTATTTT
. | TRBJ1-4 | . | TRBV7-9 | CASSPRTSSVKLFF | TGTGCCAGCAGCCCGCGTACGTCCTCGGTGAAACTGTTTTTT
. | TRBJ2-5 | few | TRBV5-6 | CASSLSEVGGETQYF | TGTGCCAGCAGCTTGAGCGAGGTCGGGGGAGAGACCCAGTACTTC